This TCR beta chain was recovered during a study of cytomegalovirus exposure and HLA in healthy donors. Researchers ran the PCR with 60 Vbeta and 13 Jbeta primers. Sequencing was performed with immunoSEQ multiplex PCR; in TCRdb, only in-frame clones are kept and a portion is missing. The profile shows over 150,000 clones, over 70% of them singletons. Comment on this clone: The antigen is unknown.

Overall study results and limits: The authors listed some 160 TCR beta chains as cytomegalovirus-associated. Within an earlier analysis, most TCR beta V segments proved productive either about 87% or about 30% of the time.

Germline values: CDR1 SEHNR, CDR2 FQNEAQ (reference sequence). The CDR3 has 16 residues. V lost 0 bases to trimming and J lost 10 bases; unmatched junction nucleotides: 9. The source is a woman aged 60 to 75 in good health and CMV-seropositive. The chain employs TRBV7-9 and TRBJ2-1; 10 bases align to TRBD2. Sequencing input: PBMCs. The CDR3, as DNA: TGTGCCAGCAGCTTAGCCGGGCTAGCGGGAGATGAAGAGCAGTTCTTC. It is translated as CASSLAGLAGDEEQFF.